Each of the 26 T cell receptor beta chains below was sequenced from the same sample in a study of technical replicates of blood from a few donors. Profiling relied on immunoSEQ multiplex PCR, and the TCRdb table lists in-frame clones only, not all of them. The table has 65,000 to 90,000 clones, just over 85% seen once; the top ten hold roughly 4.9%. Input material: PBMCs. The receptors derive from a human donor in good health. Some clones in this sample may be carry-over from other donors' samples.

The genes are TRBV10-3 and TRBJ1-1; D perhaps matches TRBD1 (6 bases). CDR1 is ENHRY and CDR2 is SYGVKD in the germline V gene. The germline V and J ends were trimmed by 4 bases and 3 bases, with 9 bases remaining between them. The CDR3 contains 13 residues. CDR3 loop: CAISGGRYTEAFF. CDR3 bases: TGTGCCATCAGTGGGGGGCGTTACACTGAAGCTTTCTTT.

The chain carries TRBV5-1 and TRBJ1-1, with D unresolved. This CDR3 is 13 amino acids long. Trimming took 0 bases from V and 1 from J, leaving 4 bases between them. CDR1 is SGHRS, CDR2 YFSETQ, per germline. CDR3 amino acids: CASSLGRNTEAFF. Here the CDR3 DNA reads TGCGCCAGCAGCTTGGGCAGGAACACTGAAGCTTTCTTT.

This rearrangement joins TRBV7-9 to TRBJ2-1, with TRBD2 matching over 7 bases. This CDR3 has 13 amino acids. The ends lost 3 bases at V and 8 bases at J; junction bases unmatched: 4. CDR1 is SEHNR and CDR2 is FQNEAQ in the germline V gene (reference sequence). CDR3 coding DNA: TGTGCCAGCAGCTTTTTTGGGGGGGATGAGCAGTTCTTC. Its protein is CASSFFGGDEQFF.

This chain links TRBV4-2 with TRBJ2-7; 8 positions agree with TRBD2. The CDR3 length is 15 residues. Unmatched junction bases numbered 1, after V lost 0 bases and J lost 0 bases. CDR1 LGHNA and CDR2 YNFKEQ come from the germline V gene. The CDR3 DNA is TGTGCCAGCAGCCAAGAACGGGGGGGCTCCTACGAGCAGTACTTC. Amino acid sequence: CASSQERGGSYEQYF.

This clone was seen once. The V gene is TRBV4-1, the J gene TRBJ2-5; maybe TRBD1 (5 bases). TRBJ2-7 explains the end of the DNA better; the J call may be wrong. The V gene's germline CDR1 is MGHRA and CDR2 YSYEKL. The CDR3 loop spans 14 amino acids. CDR3 DNA sequence: TGCGCCAGCAGCCTCAAGGAACAGGACTACGAGCAGTACTTC. This codes for CASSLKEQDYEQYF.

The chain couples TRBV30 to TRBJ2-3; no firm D call. CDR1 GTSNPN and CDR2 SVGIG come from the germline V gene (reference sequence). Trimming cost V 5 bases and J 6 bases, with 15 bases left between them. The CDR3 totals 13 residues. CDR3 sequence reads: CAWGFLVTDTQYF. The CDR3 DNA reads as TGTGCCTGGGGATTCCTAGTAACGGATACGCAGTATTTT.

V usage is TRBV11-3 and J usage is TRBJ2-1, with TRBD2 matching over 8 bases. This CDR3 comprises 12 residues. Germline CDR1 SGHNT, CDR2 YENEEA. Germline trimming cut 8 bases from V and 8 bases from J; bases unmatched to any gene: 5. CDR3 bases: TGTGCCAGCTGCCGGGGGGGCGATGAGCAGTTCTTC. Its protein is CASCRGGDEQFF.

The chain joins TRBV30 to TRBJ1-2, with a weak D call TRBD1 (5 bases). This CDR3 spans 13 amino acids. Germline V gene data show CDR1 as GTSNPN and CDR2 as SVGIG (reference sequence). Trimming removed 0 bases from V and 8 bases from J, with 13 bases in between. The CDR3 loop reads CAWSVPQGRGYTF. The CDR3 nucleotides read TGTGCCTGGAGTGTACCCCAGGGTCGCGGCTACACCTTC.

V gene TRBV7-9 combines with J gene TRBJ1-1, with 10 bases that match TRBD1. Germline trimming cut 5 bases from V and 7 bases from J; bases unmatched to any gene: 7. Per germline, CDR1 SEHNR and CDR2 FQNEAQ (reference sequence). CDR3 length equals 14 residues. DNA for the CDR3: TGTGCCAGCAGCACCGACAGGGGGCAGGGTGAAGCTTTCTTT. Its protein product is CASSTDRGQGEAFF.

The chain's CDR3 is CASSSQGALSYEQYF. For the CDR3, the DNA is TGTGCCAGCAGCTCACAGGGTGCCCTCTCCTACGAGCAGTACTTC. The chain combines TRBV7-9 with TRBJ2-7; tentative D call: TRBD1 (6 bases). Germline assignment: CDR1 SEHNR and CDR2 FQNEAQ (reference sequence). The CDR3 totals 15 residues. V was clipped by 4 bases and J by 0 bases, with 13 bases between them.

Only a few counts were recorded for this clone. The gene calls are TRBV2 and TRBJ2-7; TRBD1 agrees at 8 bases. CDR1 and CDR2 (germline): SNHLY, FYNNEI. The CDR3 runs to 14 residues. V lost 3 bases, J lost 4 bases, and 5 bases stayed unmatched. The chain's CDR3 is CASSDWTGWYEQYF. The CDR3 bases are TGTGCCAGCAGTGACTGGACAGGGTGGTACGAGCAGTACTTC.

This sequence joins TRBV30 and TRBJ2-3; 10 nucleotides match TRBD2. The germline V gene encodes CDR1 GTSNPN and CDR2 SVGIG (reference sequence). The V and J ends lost 4 bases and 3 bases, in that order; junction bases with no gene match: 7. This CDR3 is 15 amino acids long. Here the CDR3 DNA reads TGTGCCTGGACCCGCCTAGCGGGAGAGACAGATACGCAGTATTTT. Translated, it gives CAWTRLAGETDTQYF.

The chain couples TRBV6-1 to TRBJ2-7, with TRBD1 as a possible D gene (6 bases). V shed 8 bases and J shed 5 bases, with 10 bases lying between them. Germline CDR1 MNHNS, CDR2 SASEGT. This CDR3 has 11 amino acids. The CDR3 DNA reads TGTGCCAGCCATCAGGGGAACGAGCAGTACTTC. Amino acids: CASHQGNEQYF.

This clone was observed a single time. This chain uses TRBV6-5 with TRBJ2-7, with 7 bases fitting TRBD1. J was trimmed by 3 bases and V by 5 bases; bases with no gene match: 4. Per germline, CDR1 MNHEY and CDR2 SVGAGI. The CDR3 contains 13 residues. CDR3 DNA: TGTGCCAGCAGTGTGACAGGGCTCTACGAGCAGTACTTC. Encoded protein: CASSVTGLYEQYF.

The chain carries TRBV5-6 and TRBJ2-7; D ambiguous. V gave up 3 bases and J gave up 0 bases, with 7 bases separating them. The CDR3 spans 13 residues. CDR1 is SGHDT and CDR2 is YYEEEE in the germline V gene. For the CDR3, the DNA is TGTGCCAGCAGCTCCTTGAGCTCCTACGAGCAGTACTTC. Its protein is CASSSLSSYEQYF.

J is TRBJ2-5 and V is TRBV4-1; 15 nucleotides agree with TRBD2. The CDR3 extends over 17 amino acids. Germline-derived CDR1 and CDR2 are MGHRA and YSYEKL. V trimming: 4 bases; J trimming: 5 bases; junction bases outside the gene matches: 8. The CDR3 nucleotides are TGCGCCAGCAGCCTAACGGGACTAGCGGGGGGTGGCGAGACCCAGTACTTC. Translating it yields CASSLTGLAGGGETQYF.

The genes are TRBV9 and TRBJ1-1; no reliable D call. The CDR3 is 13 residues long. Between the trimmed V and J ends, which lost 0 bases and 4 bases, there was a span of 7 bases. In germline, CDR1 is SGDLS, CDR2 YYNGEE. This chain's CDR3 is CASSVATTTEAFF. CDR3 in DNA: TGTGCCAGCAGCGTAGCTACCACCACTGAAGCTTTCTTT.

The rearrangement joins TRBV6-5 to TRBJ2-7, with TRBD2 matching 10 bases. The V segment lost 5 bases and the J segment 3 bases; nucleotides outside the gene matches: 4. Germline lookup yields CDR1 MNHEY and CDR2 SVGAGI. This CDR3 spans 14 amino acids. The CDR3 here is CASSARTSGYEQYF. The CDR3 DNA is TGTGCCAGCAGTGCGAGGACTAGCGGCTACGAGCAGTACTTC.

This chain joins TRBV5-1 and TRBJ1-1; TRBD1 matches 7 bases. The germline CDR1 and CDR2 sequences are SGHRS and YFSETQ. Trimming removed 0 bases from V and 5 bases from J; junction bases left unmatched: 4. CDR3 length: 14 residues. The CDR3 loop is CASSLGQGGTEAFF. Written as DNA, the CDR3 is TGCGCCAGCAGCTTGGGGCAGGGGGGTACTGAAGCTTTCTTT.

The chain combines TRBV19 with TRBJ1-2; the match to TRBD1 covers 11 bases. The germline gives CDR1 LNHDA, CDR2 SQIVND (reference sequence). The CDR3 length is 16 residues. V lost 7 bases, J lost 3 bases, and 10 bases stayed unmatched. The CDR3 DNA is TGTGCCAGTATTCCGGGACAGGGGGTAGGTGACTATGGCTACACCTTC. Protein sequence: CASIPGQGVGDYGYTF.

This clone was detected only a few times. The rearrangement links TRBV30 to TRBJ1-2; 9 nucleotides line up with TRBD1. The V gene's germline CDR1 is GTSNPN and CDR2 SVGIG (reference sequence). Trimming cost V 5 bases and J 6 bases; bases outside gene matches: 7. The CDR3 totals 13 residues. In DNA, the CDR3 is TGTGCCTGGGGGACAGGGAGGGTGAATGGCTACACCTTC. It codes for CAWGTGRVNGYTF.

The rearrangement links TRBV2 to TRBJ1-1; a weak D match, TRBD1 (6 bases). The V end was cut by 5 bases, the J end by 5 bases, with 15 bases between. The germline V gene encodes CDR1 SNHLY and CDR2 FYNNEI. This CDR3 region has 14 residues. CDR3 nucleotides: TGTGCCAGCAGTTCCTCGGGGGGGGCGACTGAAGCTTTCTTT. As protein: CASSSSGGATEAFF.

J is TRBJ2-1 and V is TRBV1; the D call of TRBD1 is as the table states it, not checked on the DNA. TRBV1 is described as a pseudogene. This CDR3 is 14 amino acids long. CDR3 in amino acids: CTSSPPRLDREQFF. CDR3 sequence (DNA): TGCACCAGCAGCCCCCCGAGGCTGGACAGGGAGCAGTTCTTC.

The V gene is TRBV7-2, the J gene TRBJ2-3; 7 positions match TRBD1. Germline CDR1 reads SGHTA; CDR2 reads FQGNSA. Unmatched junction bases numbered 14, after V lost 6 bases and J lost 2 bases. This CDR3 has 17 residues. The CDR3 DNA is TGTGCCAGCAGTCCGGGACAGAGTGCACTTAACACAGATACGCAGTATTTT. Translating it yields CASSPGQSALNTDTQYF.

V gene TRBV7-2 combines with J gene TRBJ2-7; TRBD2 aligns across 7 bases. Germline CDR1 is SGHTA and CDR2 is FQGNSA. The CDR3 contains 15 residues. V shed 5 bases, J shed 8 bases, and the junction held 15 bases outside the gene matches. The CDR3 loop reads CASSPGTGGPVKQYF. The CDR3 DNA reads as TGTGCCAGCAGCCCCGGGACGGGAGGCCCAGTCAAGCAGTACTTC.

The chain joins TRBV11-3 to TRBJ2-5; 7 bases line up with TRBD1. This CDR3 is 14 amino acids long. CDR1 and CDR2 (germline): SGHNT, YENEEA. Trimming at V came to 5 bases and at J to 1 base, leaving 4 bases not matched to a gene. The CDR3 DNA is TGTGCCAGCAGCGCCCGGGACAGCCAAGAGACCCAGTACTTC. The encoded protein is CASSARDSQETQYF. The entire variable domain, with the rest obtained from reference TRBV11-3 and TRBJ2-5, is as follows: EAGVVQSPRYKIIEKKQPVAFWCNPISGHNTLYWYLQNLGQGPELLIRYENEEAVDDSQLPKDRFSAERLKGVDSTLKIQPAELGDSAVYLCASSARDSQETQYFGPGTRLLVL.